Listed here is a single T cell receptor (beta chain). The CDR3 is 20 amino acids. Trimming took 0 bases from V and 6 from J; bases not matched to a gene: 18. Germline loops: CDR1 KGHDR, CDR2 SFDVKD. This entry belongs to a study of blood T cell repertoires in COVID-19. Assay used: immunoSEQ multiplex PCR; TCRdb lists only in-frame clones, some missing. This sample has about 110,000 clones, with about 93% found just once. The clonotype was recovered from a woman younger than 45 with acute or convalescent COVID-19. Sequencing was carried out using peripheral blood. The chain has TRBV24-1 and TRBJ2-1, with 8 nucleotides matching TRBD2. The CDR3 sequence is CATSDLPLLTERERGNEQFF. CDR3 DNA: TGTGCCACCAGTGATTTGCCCCTCCTCACGGAGCGGGAGAGGGGCAATGAGCAGTTCTTC.